Each of the 25 T cell receptor beta chains below was sequenced from the same sample in a study of control samples from healthy donors and cancer patients. The data were produced by immunoSEQ multiplex PCR, yet TCRdb's version contains in-frame clones alone and is incomplete. The repertoire holds 55,000 to 85,000 clones, just under 90% seen once, with under 20% in the top ten. Sequencing was carried out using PBMCs. These receptors were obtained from a man in his fifties or sixties with lung cancer.

This clone appeared a few times. This chain connects TRBV7-9 to TRBJ2-3; TRBD1 matches at 7 bases. From germline, CDR1 is SEHNR and CDR2 FQNEAQ (reference sequence). The CDR3 is 16 residues long. After removal of 4 bases from V and 0 bases from J, the junction contained 7 bases not matched to a gene. The CDR3 DNA follows: TGTGCCAGCAGCTCAACCGACAGGGCTAGCACAGATACGCAGTATTTT. Protein product: CASSSTDRASTDTQYF.

V usage is TRBV24-1 and J usage is TRBJ1-4, with a possible D match to TRBD1 (5 bases). The length of the CDR3 is 17 residues. The germline V and J ends were trimmed by 5 bases and 0 bases, with 15 bases remaining between them. Germline assignment: CDR1 KGHDR and CDR2 SFDVKD. For the CDR3, the DNA is TGTGCCACCAGTGCCCCCGACAGCCCTGCAACTAATGAAAAACTGTTTTTT. Its protein is CATSAPDSPATNEKLFF.

The rearrangement joins TRBV30 to TRBJ1-6; a possible D gene is TRBD1 (5 bases). Trimming removed 0 bases from V and 8 bases from J, with 8 bases in between. CDR1 is GTSNPN and CDR2 is SVGIG in the germline V gene (reference sequence). This CDR3 is built from 13 residues. DNA for the CDR3: TGTGCCTGGAGTGTAGACAGTTATTCACCCCTCCACTTT. It translates to CAWSVDSYSPLHF. The full variable domain, rest sourced from reference TRBV30 and TRBJ1-6, is SQTIHQWPATLVQPVGSPLSLECTVEGTSNPNLYWYRQAAGRGLQLLFYSVGIGQISSEVPQNLSASRPQDRQFILSSKKLLLSDSGFYLCAWSVDSYSPLHFGNGTRLTVT.

This rearrangement joins TRBV5-6 to TRBJ2-5, with D maybe TRBD1 (7 bases). The CDR3 is 13 residues long. The germline V and J ends were trimmed by 4 bases and 4 bases, with 11 bases remaining between them. From germline, CDR1 is SGHDT and CDR2 YYEEEE. The CDR3 loop is CASSPRGVETQYF. CDR3 bases: TGTGCCAGCAGCCCCAGGGGGGTAGAGACCCAGTACTTC.

With respect to this clone: Other DNA sequences in the same sample also yield this CDR3. The rearrangement joins TRBV18 to TRBJ1-1; 8 bases fit TRBD1. The germline gives CDR1 KGHSH, CDR2 LQKENI. The J segment lost 1 base and the V segment lost 3 bases, leaving 1 base of the junction unmatched. The CDR3 totals 14 residues. In nucleotides, the CDR3 is TGTGCCAGCTCACCGGGGACAGGGAACACTGAAGCTTTCTTT. Encoded protein: CASSPGTGNTEAFF. The complete variable domain, with remaining parts taken from reference TRBV18 and TRBJ1-1, reads NAGVMQNPRHLVRRRGQEARLRCSPMKGHSHVYWYRQLPEEGLKFMVYLQKENIIDESGMPKERFSAEFPKEGPSILRIQQVVRGDSAAYFCASSPGTGNTEAFFGQGTRLTVV.

The chain has TRBV12-5 and TRBJ1-5; TRBD1 might be the D (5 bases). V was shortened by 0 bases and J by 0 bases, with 18 bases between the two germline ends. CDR1 and CDR2 from the germline V gene are LGHNT and FRNRAP. The CDR3 loop spans 19 amino acids. CDR3 in amino acids: CASGLVRDGVHYSNQPQHF. The CDR3 nucleotides are TGTGCTAGTGGTTTGGTACGGGACGGAGTCCATTATAGCAATCAGCCCCAGCATTTT.

V gene TRBV5-8 combines with J gene TRBJ1-5; D uncertain. The CDR3 is made up of 15 amino acids. Germline values: CDR1 SGHTS, CDR2 YDEGEE. Trimming took 3 bases from V and 7 from J, leaving 17 bases between them. The DNA of the CDR3 is TGTGCCAGCAGCTACGGGCCCCCTTCTGTCCAGCCCCAGCATTTT. It encodes CASSYGPPSVQPQHF.

The CDR3 DNA reads TGTGCCAGCAGCTTAATTGAGGGCAGGGCCATCACCGGGGAGCTGTTTTTT. This sequence encodes CASSLIEGRAITGELFF. V is TRBV7-8 and J is TRBJ2-2, with D perhaps TRBD1 or TRBD2 (5 bases each). Trimming stripped 2 bases from V and 4 bases from J, with 17 bases between. The length of the CDR3 is 17 residues. Germline CDR1 and CDR2: SGHVS and FQNEAQ.

V gene TRBV3-1 (or the pseudogene TRBV3-2) combines with J gene TRBJ1-3; D gene ambiguous. Germline V gives CDR1 LGHDT, CDR2 YNNKEL (reference sequence). V was trimmed by 6 bases and J by 7 bases, leaving 19 bases between them. The CDR3 runs to 15 residues. CDR3 nucleotides: TGTGCCAGCAGGGCCCATGCGGGTGACGGGAACACCATATATTTT. Translating gives CASRAHAGDGNTIYF.

This clone appeared once. The gene calls are TRBV7-3 and TRBJ1-2, with D perhaps matching TRBD1 (6 bases). In germline, CDR1 is SGHTA, CDR2 FQGTGA. Trimming took 3 bases from V and 4 from J, leaving 12 bases between them. The length of the CDR3 is 14 residues. DNA of the CDR3: TGTGCCAGCAGCTTGACCGGGACAACCTATGGCTACACCTTC. Amino acid sequence: CASSLTGTTYGYTF.

This rearrangement joins TRBV3-1 (or the pseudogene TRBV3-2) to TRBJ1-5; D is unresolved. Trimming took 0 bases from V and 6 from J, leaving 9 bases between them. The CDR3 runs to 14 residues. Germline-derived CDR1 and CDR2 are LGHDT and YNNKEL (reference sequence). As DNA, the CDR3 is TGTGCCAGCAGCCAAGAATGGTCTGGTCAGCCCCAGCATTTT. Protein sequence: CASSQEWSGQPQHF.

This rearrangement joins TRBV19 to TRBJ2-3; no definite D call. The CDR3 sequence is 13 residues long. Germline CDR1 and CDR2: LNHDA and SQIVND (reference sequence). With 6 bases removed from V and 2 bases from J, the gap between germline ends came to 9 bases. CDR3 region: CASSLTPTDTQYF. The CDR3 DNA reads as TGTGCCAGTAGCCTAACCCCCACAGATACGCAGTATTTT.

The CDR3 sequence is CASSLFSTGELFF. Here the CDR3 DNA reads TGTGCCAGCAGTCTCTTTAGCACCGGGGAGCTGTTTTTT. This rearrangement joins TRBV6-5 to TRBJ2-2; D unclear. Between the trimmed V and J ends, which lost 5 bases and 4 bases, there was a span of 8 bases. The CDR3 sequence is 13 residues long. CDR1 and CDR2 (germline): MNHEY, SVGAGI.

The chain carries TRBV6-6 and TRBJ2-1; D is ambiguous. This CDR3 region has 14 residues. Trimming left V 6 bases short and J 1 base short, with 10 bases between. CDR1 MNHNY and CDR2 SVGAGI come from the germline V gene (reference sequence). The CDR3 protein is CASRNDKSYNEQFF. The CDR3 region has the DNA TGTGCCAGCAGAAACGACAAGTCCTACAATGAGCAGTTCTTC.

This rearrangement joins TRBV6-6 to TRBJ1-5; no definite D call. This CDR3 has 15 residues. Trimming shortened V by 7 bases and J by 0 bases, and 13 bases separated the two germline ends. CDR1 and CDR2 (germline): MNHNY, SVGAGI (reference sequence). CDR3 in DNA: TGTGCCAGCACCATCTTATCCTATAGCAATCAGCCCCAGCATTTT. Its protein is CASTILSYSNQPQHF.

This rearrangement joins TRBV7-3 to TRBJ2-1; D uncertain. Trimming cost V 1 base and J 7 bases, with 14 bases left between them. The V gene's germline CDR1 is SGHTA and CDR2 FQGTGA. This CDR3 has 15 residues. The CDR3 DNA reads as TGTGCCAGCAGCTTAAACCCCTCGGGCGGTAATGAGCAGTTCTTC. Residues: CASSLNPSGGNEQFF.

This clone was detected a few times. A junction end diverges from the germline sequence, so it may reflect a read error. This rearrangement joins TRBV4-1 to TRBJ2-1; 8 nucleotides line up with TRBD2. CDR3 length: 16 amino acids. Germline V gene sequence: CDR1 MGHRA, CDR2 YSYEKL. As DNA, the CDR3 is TGCGCCGGCAGCCAACGGGGGGGGGACTCCTACAATGAGCAGTTCTTC. Encoded protein: CAGSQRGGDSYNEQFF.

V and J are TRBV5-1 and TRBJ2-3, with D possibly being TRBD2 (5 bases). This CDR3 spans 14 amino acids. Germline V gene data show CDR1 as SGHRS and CDR2 as YFSETQ. V was clipped by 6 bases and J by 6 bases, with 17 bases between them. The chain's CDR3 is CASTPSSARDTQYF. The CDR3 DNA follows: TGCGCCAGCACGCCTAGCTCAGCCCGCGATACGCAGTATTTT.

This chain uses TRBV9 with TRBJ1-1; D gene unclear. Trimming left V 0 bases short and J 4 bases short, with 7 bases between. The germline CDR1 and CDR2 sequences are SGDLS and YYNGEE. The CDR3 covers 13 residues. CDR3 amino acids: CASSVERGTEAFF. The CDR3 region has the DNA TGTGCCAGCAGCGTAGAACGGGGCACTGAAGCTTTCTTT. The variable domain in full, completed from reference TRBV9 and TRBJ1-1, reads DSGVTQTPKHLITATGQRVTLRCSPRSGDLSVYWYQQSLDQGLQFLIQYYNGEERAKGNILERFSAQQFPDLHSELNLSSLELGDSALYFCASSVERGTEAFFGQGTRLTVV.

This chain connects TRBV20-1 to TRBJ1-1; D gene ambiguous. The CDR3 extends over 11 amino acids. CDR1 DFQATT and CDR2 SNEGSKA come from the germline V gene (reference sequence). The CDR3 region is CRAKLNTEAFF. Here the CDR3 DNA reads TGCAGAGCAAAGTTGAACACTGAAGCTTTCTTT.

The J gene is TRBJ2-3, the V gene TRBV9; D assignment may be TRBD1 or TRBD2 (5 bases each). Trimming removed 0 bases at V and 2 bases at J, with 13 bases between. The length of the CDR3 is 16 residues. Germline assignment: CDR1 SGDLS and CDR2 YYNGEE. The DNA for the CDR3 is TGTGCCAGCAGCGTAGTGGGGGACCTCCCCACAGATACGCAGTATTTT. Protein product: CASSVVGDLPTDTQYF.

CDR3 nucleotides: TGTGCCACCAGTGGTCCAGGGGGCTCCTACAATGAGCAGTTCTTC. Amino acids: CATSGPGGSYNEQFF. The chain has TRBV24-1 and TRBJ2-1; 7 nucleotides align to TRBD1. Germline V gives CDR1 KGHDR, CDR2 SFDVKD. J gave up 0 bases and V 5 bases, and 3 bases lay outside the gene matches. The CDR3 is 15 amino acids.

CDR3 nucleotide sequence: TGTGCCAGCTGGGACGAGACAGGAGGTACCTACGAGCAGTACGTC. It is translated as CASWDETGGTYEQYV. The chain carries TRBV21-1 and TRBJ2-7; the table gives TRBD1 as D, unverified against the DNA. TRBV21-1 is flagged as a pseudogene. The CDR3 covers 15 residues.

The gene calls are TRBV7-9 and TRBJ2-5, with D uncertain. Germline CDR1 and CDR2: SEHNR and FQNEAQ (reference sequence). This CDR3 region has 16 residues. Trimming removed 4 bases at V and 5 bases at J, with 20 bases between. The CDR3 spells CASSYGPETRGETQYF. The CDR3 DNA is TGTGCCAGCAGCTACGGGCCGGAGACGCGTGGTGAGACCCAGTACTTC.

The chain employs TRBV6-5 and TRBJ2-5; possibly TRBD1 for D (6 bases). Germline assignment: CDR1 MNHEY and CDR2 SVGAGI. Trimming stripped 5 bases from V and 5 bases from J, with 18 bases between. The CDR3 runs to 15 residues. The DNA for the CDR3 is TGTGCCAGCAGTCCGACAGGTACTCCGGACGAGACCCAGTACTTC. Residues: CASSPTGTPDETQYF.